This paragraph covers one T cell receptor beta chain sequence. The entry originates in a study of blood T cell repertoires in COVID-19. In the original processing: Scientists estimated how many nucleated cells there were by amplifying reference gene primers. Some clones are missing from TCRdb's copy, which holds only in-frame ones; the method was immunoSEQ multiplex PCR. V and J calls and clone size are given by that table; D and trimming were obtained from the DNA. The repertoire has 90,000 to 130,000 clones, 75% to 85% of them found once; the top ten carry 7% to 9.5%. The TCR sequence derives from a man aged 70-80 years with acute or convalescent COVID-19. Sequencing was carried out using peripheral blood.

The CDR3 loop is CSARQGKGNYGYTF. Here the CDR3 DNA reads TGCAGCGCCCGACAGGGCAAGGGAAACTATGGCTACACCTTC. The chain combines TRBV29-1 with TRBJ1-2; TRBD1 matches 7 bases. The CDR3 has 14 residues. The germline gives CDR1 SQVTM, CDR2 ANQGSEA. With 7 bases clipped from V and 2 bases from J, the junction kept 10 bases outside the gene matches.